This TCR beta chain appears in the sequencing data of a study of blood T cell repertoires in COVID-19 (dated by TCRdb to the early 2020s). Notes on the research overall: The collaborator samples originated in the United States, Italy and Spain and spanned the acute and convalescent phases of COVID-19. The material from the prospective study consisted of cDNA or gDNA derived from T cells, B-cell-depleted T cells, or PBMCs. The dataset comprised deeply sampled blood TCRbeta repertoires from subjects exposed to, actively infected with, or recovered from COVID-19. The repertoires were released in a freely available public database meant as a resource for research on the immune response to SARS-CoV-2. Samples came from the ongoing ImmuneRACE study (first 160 participants) plus 1,254 subjects from 6 global collaborators. Nearly every sample came with metadata listing a de-identified subject ID, COVID-19 status, age in years and sex. HLA class I and class II types, where available, came from metadata supplied by the sample provider rather than from assay-based typing. The research as a whole found: Clinical and demographic metadata were provided uncurated, with the amount varying by source and participant.

The immunoSEQ Assay, a bias-controlled multiplex PCR, was used to amplify TCRbeta CDR3 regions from genomic DNA. The original pipeline was this. Within the assay, amplification of reference gene primers was used to estimate how many nucleated cells each sample contained. Sequence reads were collapsed and filtered to measure the absolute abundance of every unique TCRbeta CDR3 rearrangement. For each sample, productive Simpson clonality was calculated as the square root of Simpson's diversity index over productive rearrangements. TCRdb re-hosts the immuneACCESS table, in-frame sequences only. Its copies lack some clones; in the studies checked, an unresolved V gene accounts for under half of them, and the cause for the rest is not known. The DNA gave D and trimming, while V, J and clone size come from that table. The sample table records roughly 90,000 clones; around 82% of these occur just once. The ten largest make up around 3.3% of the sample.

As for this clone: It lacks a known antigen. One base away there is no much larger clone; base qualities are not given.

Taken from cysteine to phenylalanine, the CDR3 has 14 residues. Of all the DNA, just the CDR3 is kept, 42 bases in frame from base 1. CDR1 SNHLY and CDR2 FYNNEI were looked up in the germline V gene. The germline ends are 12 bases apart after V is trimmed by 7 bases and J by 2 bases. One collaborating source in Seattle enrolled patients during active infection and followed them longitudinally through the course of disease. Collaborating institutions collected whole blood in K2EDTA tubes following their own protocols. For TCRbeta analysis, collaborator samples were shipped as frozen whole blood, as isolated PBMCs, or as DNA extracted from either sample type.

The chain is encoded by TRBV2 joined to TRBJ2-1, and perhaps TRBD2 as D gene, on 6 matching bases. This TCR was recovered from a woman aged 80 or older with COVID-19, enrolled during active disease. Sequencing was done on a sample of peripheral blood. The DNA sequence is as follows: TGTGCCAGCAAGGCAGGGAGGCCCTACAATGAGCAGTTCTTC. Its amino acids are CASKAGRPYNEQFF.